Shown below are 16 T cell receptor beta chains from a single sample sequenced in a study of neoadjuvant anti-PD-1 for oral cavity cancer. The method was immunoSEQ multiplex PCR; TCRdb's version includes in-frame clones alone and lacks a portion of them. There are 9,300 or so clones in the sample; more than 60% occur only once, and about 3.9% lies in the top ten. The time point was: after neoadjuvant nivolumab, at surgical resection. The source was PBMCs, collected after nivolumab (anti-PD-1) treatment. All receptors derive from a person aged 35 to 85 with oral cavity squamous cell carcinoma.

Only a few counts were recorded for this clone. This chain links TRBV6-6 with TRBJ2-5; D is unclear. The CDR3 is 15 amino acids. Trimming removed 2 bases at V and 2 bases at J, with 12 bases between. The V gene's germline CDR1 is MNHNY and CDR2 SVGAGI (reference sequence). CDR3: CASSYGVGRQETQYF. As DNA, the CDR3 is TGTGCCAGCAGTTACGGGGTGGGTAGGCAAGAGACCCAGTACTTC.

The rearrangement links TRBV5-1 to TRBJ1-1; the D is unclear. With 3 bases removed from V and 0 bases from J, the gap between germline ends came to 15 bases. CDR3 length equals 16 residues. Per germline, CDR1 SGHRS and CDR2 YFSETQ. The CDR3 nucleotides read TGCGCCAGCAGCTCCCTACGGGCGGATATGAACACTGAAGCTTTCTTT. Encoded protein: CASSSLRADMNTEAFF.

The CDR3, as DNA: TGCAGCGTTGAACCCGGCAATGAGCAGTTCTTC. Residues: CSVEPGNEQFF. The chain combines TRBV29-1 with TRBJ2-1, with D unresolved. This CDR3 spans 11 amino acids. Deletions cut 2 bases from V and 6 bases from J, with 5 bases between. Germline loops: CDR1 SQVTM, CDR2 ANQGSEA.

This chain uses TRBV5-4 with TRBJ2-5, with no clear D. Germline V CDR1 and CDR2: SGHNT, YYREEE (reference sequence). This CDR3 has 15 amino acids. V shed 0 bases and J shed 1 base, with 10 bases lying between them. The CDR3 region is CASSLEGWGQETQYF. DNA of the CDR3: TGTGCCAGCAGCTTGGAAGGGTGGGGCCAAGAGACCCAGTACTTC.

The chain combines TRBV6-5 with TRBJ1-1, with D perhaps TRBD1 (6 bases). The V end was cut by 6 bases, the J end by 3 bases, with 17 bases between. Germline lookup yields CDR1 MNHEY and CDR2 SVGAGI. This CDR3 contains 15 residues. The CDR3 protein is CASRRTATGDTEAFF. The CDR3 nucleotides are TGTGCCAGCAGGAGGACAGCAACGGGGGACACTGAAGCTTTCTTT.

V usage is TRBV11-2 and J usage is TRBJ2-2; D call uncertain. V was trimmed by 1 base and J by 5 bases, leaving 5 bases between them. The CDR3 has 13 residues. The germline V gene has CDR1 SGHAT and CDR2 FQNNGV. The CDR3 here is CASSLVGTGELFF. In DNA form, the CDR3 reads TGTGCCAGCAGCTTAGTGGGAACCGGGGAGCTGTTTTTT. Combining the CDR3 with reference TRBV11-2 and TRBJ2-2 gives the whole variable domain EAGVAQSPRYKIIEKRQSVAFWCNPISGHATLYWYQQILGQGPKLLIQFQNNGVVDDSQLPKDRFSAERLKGVDSTLKIQPAKLEDSAVYLCASSLVGTGELFFGEGSRLTVL.

This clone has just one count. The CDR3 DNA follows: TGTGCCAGTAGTACCCGGGACAGGGGGTCCCACGAGCAGTACTTC. It is translated as CASSTRDRGSHEQYF. This chain uses TRBV19 with TRBJ2-7, with TRBD1 matching 11 bases. CDR1 LNHDA and CDR2 SQIVND come from the germline V gene (reference sequence). Unmatched junction bases numbered 7, after V lost 4 bases and J lost 5 bases. The CDR3 is 15 amino acids.

The gene calls are TRBV7-8 and TRBJ1-1; TRBD1 agrees at 7 bases. Trimming took 1 base from V and 6 from J; bases not matched to a gene: 14. CDR3 size: 17 residues. CDR1 is SGHVS, CDR2 FQNEAQ, per germline. The DNA of the CDR3 is TGTGCCAGCAGCTTAGTACCTTCCCAGGGGGATGGTTCTGAAGCTTTCTTT. Its protein product is CASSLVPSQGDGSEAFF.

The chain recombines TRBV9 with TRBJ2-3; 10 bases map to TRBD1. From germline, CDR1 is SGDLS and CDR2 YYNGEE. Trimming removed 2 bases from V and 3 bases from J; junction bases left unmatched: 9. The CDR3 is made up of 17 amino acids. CDR3 in amino acids: CASSVDPPGQGTDTQYF. The CDR3 DNA is TGTGCCAGCAGCGTCGATCCACCGGGACAGGGGACAGATACGCAGTATTTT.

The chain recombines TRBV11-2 with TRBJ2-5; TRBD2 is a possible D gene (5 bases). Germline V gene data show CDR1 as SGHAT and CDR2 as FQNNGV. V was pared by 3 bases and J by 2 bases, with 13 bases between. This CDR3 spans 15 amino acids. This chain's CDR3 is CASSFEGLGQETQYF. CDR3 nucleotide sequence: TGTGCCAGCAGCTTCGAGGGATTGGGACAAGAGACCCAGTACTTC.

This clone was seen a single time. This chain uses TRBV7-3 with TRBJ1-1; possibly TRBD1 for D (5 bases). The CDR3 is 16 residues long. CDR1 is SGHTA and CDR2 is FQGTGA in the germline V gene. The V and J ends lost 3 bases and 0 bases respectively, with 14 bases between them. CDR3 bases: TGTGCCAGCAGCTTTCAGGGTAACGTTATGAACACTGAAGCTTTCTTT. Its protein product is CASSFQGNVMNTEAFF.

J is TRBJ2-1 and V is TRBV11-2; TRBD2 aligns across 8 bases. The CDR3 extends over 15 amino acids. Per the germline V gene, CDR1 is SGHAT and CDR2 is FQNNGV. The V and J ends lost 4 bases and 6 bases, in that order; junction bases with no gene match: 8. As DNA, the CDR3 is TGTGCCAGCAGCTCGGCCCGGGGGGGCGGCAATGAGCAGTTCTTC. Translating it yields CASSSARGGGNEQFF.

CDR3 loop: CASSYQGGWRETQYF. CDR3 DNA sequence: TGTGCCAGCAGTTACCAAGGGGGGTGGCGGGAGACCCAGTACTTC. The V and J genes are TRBV6-5 and TRBJ2-5; D may match TRBD1 or TRBD2 (6 bases each). Trimming pared 2 bases from V and 5 bases from J, leaving 15 bases between. The V gene's germline CDR1 is MNHEY and CDR2 SVGAGI. The CDR3 contains 15 residues.

This sequence joins TRBV15 and TRBJ1-2; D remains unclear. V was cut by 0 bases and J by 8 bases, with 10 bases left in between. The CDR3 runs to 13 residues. The germline gives CDR1 LNHNV, CDR2 YYDKDF (reference sequence). The CDR3 protein is CATSRDRSWGYTF. CDR3 nucleotide sequence: TGTGCCACCAGCAGAGATCGAAGCTGGGGCTACACCTTC.

V usage is TRBV6-5 and J usage is TRBJ2-7, with 7 nucleotides matching TRBD1. The CDR3 has 11 residues. Germline-derived CDR1 and CDR2 are MNHEY and SVGAGI. After removal of 6 bases from V and 13 bases from J, the junction contained 9 bases not matched to a gene. The CDR3 DNA reads as TGTGCCAGCAGCAACCGGGACAGTTACTACTTC. It codes for CASSNRDSYYF.

The chain has TRBV10-2 and TRBJ2-3, with unresolved D. CDR1 WSHSY and CDR2 SAAADI come from the germline V gene. The germline V and J ends were trimmed by 9 bases and 3 bases, with 10 bases remaining between them. The CDR3 has 12 amino acids. CDR3 bases: TGCGCCAGTCGCCTCGAGACAGATACGCAGTATTTT. This codes for CASRLETDTQYF.